These 14 T cell receptor beta chains came from one sample sequenced in a study of cytomegalovirus exposure and HLA in healthy donors. PCR employed 60 Vbeta and 13 Jbeta primers. Generated by immunoSEQ multiplex PCR, the TCRdb table keeps only in-frame clones and is missing some. The sample has some 270,000 clones, 92% seen once; the top ten hold roughly 1.6%. The specimen was PBMCs. The receptor source for this set is a girl aged 2 to 10 in good health and CMV-seronegative.

The gene calls are TRBV10-3 and TRBJ2-1; D might be TRBD2 (6 bases). This CDR3 has 14 residues. V lost 6 bases and J lost 8, with 17 bases in between. Germline values: CDR1 ENHRY, CDR2 SYGVKD. CDR3 DNA: TGTGCCATCAGACAAGTGGGGGGTAGGGATGAGCAGTTCTTC. Its translation is CAIRQVGGRDEQFF.

V is TRBV5-8 and J is TRBJ2-7, with 10 bases aligning to TRBD1. CDR1 is SGHTS and CDR2 is YDEGEE in the germline V gene. The CDR3 has 15 amino acids. V dropped 4 bases and J dropped 5; count of bases not matched to a gene: 9. DNA of the CDR3: TGTGCCAGCAGCCAGATGGGACAGGGGTTCCACGAGCAGTACTTC. Its translation: CASSQMGQGFHEQYF.

The J gene is TRBJ2-3, the V gene TRBV25-1; 8 nucleotides line up with TRBD1. After removal of 4 bases from V and 4 bases from J, the junction contained 7 bases not matched to a gene. CDR1 and CDR2 from the germline V gene are MGHDK and SYGVNS. This CDR3 is 15 amino acids long. CDR3 amino acids: CASSARTGFPDTQYF. The CDR3, as DNA: TGTGCCAGCAGTGCAAGGACAGGGTTTCCAGATACGCAGTATTTT.

The genes are TRBV28 and TRBJ1-4; a possible D gene is TRBD1 (5 bases). Germline CDR1 MDHEN, CDR2 SYDVKM. Trimming left V 3 bases short and J 7 bases short, with 12 bases between. The CDR3 covers 14 residues. The CDR3 here is CASSFSGFGEKLFF. DNA for the CDR3: TGTGCCAGCAGTTTTTCAGGGTTTGGTGAAAAACTGTTTTTT.

This rearrangement joins TRBV11-2 to TRBJ2-1, with unresolved D. V was clipped by 6 bases and J by 6 bases, with 6 bases between them. The germline V gene encodes CDR1 SGHAT and CDR2 FQNNGV. There are 11 residues in the CDR3. The CDR3 nucleotides read TGTGCCAGCAGTGCAGGCAATGAGCAGTTCTTC. This sequence encodes CASSAGNEQFF.

V is TRBV10-2 and J is TRBJ1-3, with 7 positions matching TRBD1. The CDR3 runs 14 residues. Germline V CDR1 and CDR2: WSHSY, SAAADI. With 2 bases clipped from V and 3 bases from J, the junction kept 1 base outside the gene matches. The CDR3 spells CASSEAGGGNTIYF. DNA of the CDR3: TGCGCCAGCAGTGAGGCAGGGGGTGGAAACACCATATATTTT.

This chain joins TRBV6-7 and TRBJ1-2; tentative D call: TRBD1 (6 bases). TRBV6-7 is annotated as an ORF whose role is uncertain. V lost 7 bases to trimming and J lost 4 bases, with 13 bases between them. The CDR3 is 13 amino acids. As DNA, the CDR3 is TGTGCCAGCATCCGGGACACCCTCTATGGCTACACCTTC. Translated: CASIRDTLYGYTF.

V usage is TRBV5-4 and J usage is TRBJ2-3; TRBD2 agrees at 9 bases. The CDR3 is 18 amino acids. Losses at the gene ends were 0 bases for V and 5 bases for J; bases not matched to a gene: 13. Germline lookup yields CDR1 SGHNT and CDR2 YYREEE (reference sequence). The CDR3 DNA follows: TGTGCCAGCAGCTTGGGGCCATCTGGGCGGGAGGGCGAAGATACGCAGTATTTT. It translates to CASSLGPSGREGEDTQYF.

The chain couples TRBV28 to TRBJ2-1, with no clear D. The CDR3 totals 12 residues. V lost 5 bases and J lost 7, with 9 bases in between. CDR1 is MDHEN, CDR2 SYDVKM, per germline. The CDR3 reads CASSRGPNEQFF. The CDR3 nucleotides read TGTGCCAGCAGTCGAGGCCCGAATGAGCAGTTCTTC.

Comments on this clone: This specimen includes other DNA sequences encoding the same CDR3. CDR3 amino acids: CASSFTQGIPYEQYF. CDR3 DNA sequence: TGTGCCAGCAGCTTTACACAGGGAATCCCCTACGAGCAGTACTTC. The chain links TRBV11-2 to TRBJ2-7; D is possibly TRBD1 (6 bases). V was cut by 3 bases and J by 2 bases, with 14 bases left in between. The CDR3 contains 15 residues. Germline CDR1 reads SGHAT; CDR2 reads FQNNGV. The variable domain in full, completed from reference TRBV11-2 and TRBJ2-7, reads EAGVAQSPRYKIIEKRQSVAFWCNPISGHATLYWYQQILGQGPKLLIQFQNNGVVDDSQLPKDRFSAERLKGVDSTLKIQPAKLEDSAVYLCASSFTQGIPYEQYFGPGTRLTVT.

The gene calls are TRBV6-5 and TRBJ1-1, with D uncertain. The CDR3 length is 13 residues. The V end was cut by 6 bases, the J end by 3 bases, with 11 bases between. CDR1 and CDR2 from the germline V gene are MNHEY and SVGAGI. CDR3: CASRIFRDTEAFF. CDR3 coding DNA: TGTGCCAGCAGGATCTTCCGGGACACTGAAGCTTTCTTT.

This sequence joins TRBV29-1 and TRBJ2-1, with 16 bases lining up with TRBD2. The CDR3 is 14 amino acids. Germline trimming cut 8 bases from V and 10 bases from J; bases unmatched to any gene: 8. Looked up from germline, CDR1 is SQVTM and CDR2 is ANQGSEA. This chain's CDR3 is CSSGTSGGAGEQFF. The CDR3 DNA follows: TGCAGCTCCGGGACTAGCGGGGGGGCGGGGGAGCAGTTCTTC.

This sequence joins TRBV6-7 and TRBJ2-4; 12 bases are a match to TRBD2. TRBV6-7 counts as an open reading frame of uncertain function. V trimming: 0 bases; J trimming: 8 bases; junction bases outside the gene matches: 11. This CDR3 comprises 18 residues. CDR3 DNA: TGTGCCAGCAGTTACTCGTGGCTAGCGGGAGGGCCTAGGTACATTCAGTACTTC. Translation: CASSYSWLAGGPRYIQYF.

The chain has TRBV5-6 and TRBJ1-5; D perhaps matches TRBD1 (6 bases). Germline CDR1 is SGHDT and CDR2 is YYEEEE. There are 13 residues in the CDR3. V lost 4 bases, J lost 6 bases, and 11 bases lay in between. CDR3 protein: CASSRGGGQPQHF. DNA of the CDR3: TGTGCCAGCAGCCGGGGGGGCGGTCAGCCCCAGCATTTT.